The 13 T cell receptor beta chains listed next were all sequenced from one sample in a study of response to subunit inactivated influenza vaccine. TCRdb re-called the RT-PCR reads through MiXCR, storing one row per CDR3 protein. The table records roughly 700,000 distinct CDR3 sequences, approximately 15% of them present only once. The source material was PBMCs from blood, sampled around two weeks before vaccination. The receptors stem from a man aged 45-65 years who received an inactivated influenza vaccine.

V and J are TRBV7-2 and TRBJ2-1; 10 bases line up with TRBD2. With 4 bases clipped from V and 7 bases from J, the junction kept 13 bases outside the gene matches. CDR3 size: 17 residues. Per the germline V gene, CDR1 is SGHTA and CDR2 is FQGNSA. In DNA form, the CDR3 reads TGTGCCAGCAGCTCTCGGGTGGGGCTAGCGGGAGATAATGAGCAGTTCTTC. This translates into CASSSRVGLAGDNEQFF.

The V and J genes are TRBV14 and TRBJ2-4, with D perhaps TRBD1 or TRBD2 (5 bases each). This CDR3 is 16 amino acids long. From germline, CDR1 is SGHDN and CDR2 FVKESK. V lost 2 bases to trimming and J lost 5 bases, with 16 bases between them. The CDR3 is CASSQKPGRGENIQYF. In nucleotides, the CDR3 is TGTGCCAGCAGCCAAAAACCAGGGAGAGGAGAAAACATTCAGTACTTC.

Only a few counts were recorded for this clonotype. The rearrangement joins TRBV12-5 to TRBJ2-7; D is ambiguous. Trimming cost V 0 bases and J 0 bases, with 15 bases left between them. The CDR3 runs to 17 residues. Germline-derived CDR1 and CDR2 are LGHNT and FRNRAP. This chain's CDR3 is CASGLVAHGLSSYEQYF. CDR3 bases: TGTGCTAGTGGTTTGGTAGCTCACGGCCTGAGCTCCTACGAGCAGTACTTC.

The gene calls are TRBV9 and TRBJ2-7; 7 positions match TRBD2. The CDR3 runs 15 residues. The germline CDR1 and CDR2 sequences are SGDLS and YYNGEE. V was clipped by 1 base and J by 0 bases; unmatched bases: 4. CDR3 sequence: CASSVSGASSYEQYF. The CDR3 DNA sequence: TGTGCCAGCAGCGTAAGCGGGGCTAGCTCCTACGAGCAGTACTTC.

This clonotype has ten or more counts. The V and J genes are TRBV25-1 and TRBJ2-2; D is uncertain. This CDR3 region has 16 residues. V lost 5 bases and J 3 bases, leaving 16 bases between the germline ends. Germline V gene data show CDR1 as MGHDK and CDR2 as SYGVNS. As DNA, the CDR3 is TGTGCCAGCAGTAGAGAGGCAACGGGCGACACCGGGGAGCTGTTTTTT. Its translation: CASSREATGDTGELFF.

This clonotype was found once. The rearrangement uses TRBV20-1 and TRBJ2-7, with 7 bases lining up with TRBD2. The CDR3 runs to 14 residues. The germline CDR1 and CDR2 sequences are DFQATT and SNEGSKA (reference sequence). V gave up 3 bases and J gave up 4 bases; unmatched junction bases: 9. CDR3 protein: CSASKGGRTYEQYF. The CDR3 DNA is TGCAGTGCTAGTAAGGGAGGGCGAACTTACGAGCAGTACTTC.

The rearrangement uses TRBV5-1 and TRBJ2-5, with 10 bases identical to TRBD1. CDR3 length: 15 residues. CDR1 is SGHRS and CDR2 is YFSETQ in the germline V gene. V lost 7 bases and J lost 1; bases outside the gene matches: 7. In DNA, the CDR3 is TGCGCCAGCGTTGGACAGGGGGGAATCCAAGAGACCCAGTACTTC. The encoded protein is CASVGQGGIQETQYF. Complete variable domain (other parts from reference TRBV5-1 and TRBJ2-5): KAGVTQTPRYLIKTRGQQVTLSCSPISGHRSVSWYQQTPGQGLQFLFEYFSETQRNKGNFPGRFSGRQFSNSRSEMNVSTLELGDSALYLCASVGQGGIQETQYFGPGTRLLVL.

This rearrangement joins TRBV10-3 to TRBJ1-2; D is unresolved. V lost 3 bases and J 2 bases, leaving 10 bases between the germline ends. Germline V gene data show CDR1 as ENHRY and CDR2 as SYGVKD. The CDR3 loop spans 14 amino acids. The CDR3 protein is CAISDLAENYGYTF. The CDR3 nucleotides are TGTGCCATCAGTGATTTAGCAGAAAACTATGGCTACACCTTC.

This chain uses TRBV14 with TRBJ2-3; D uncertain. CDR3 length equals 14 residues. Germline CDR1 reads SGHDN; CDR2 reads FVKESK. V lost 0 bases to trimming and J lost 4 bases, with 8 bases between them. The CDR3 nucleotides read TGTGCCAGCAGCCAAGAGCAGCGCCCAGATACGCAGTATTTT. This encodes CASSQEQRPDTQYF.

CDR3 amino acids: CSVEGGVITDTQYF. The CDR3 DNA reads as TGCAGCGTTGAGGGGGGAGTAATAACAGATACGCAGTATTTT. This chain uses TRBV29-1 with TRBJ2-3; tentatively, D is TRBD2 (6 bases). The V end lost 3 bases, the J end lost 3 bases, and 13 bases lay between the germline ends. This CDR3 contains 14 residues. Per the germline V gene, CDR1 is SQVTM and CDR2 is ANQGSEA.

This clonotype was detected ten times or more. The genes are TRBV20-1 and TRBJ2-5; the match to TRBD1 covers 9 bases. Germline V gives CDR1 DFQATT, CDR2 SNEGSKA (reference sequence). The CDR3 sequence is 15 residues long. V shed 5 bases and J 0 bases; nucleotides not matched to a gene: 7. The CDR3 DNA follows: TGCAGTGCTTCCGGGACAGGGCATCACCAAGAGACCCAGTACTTC. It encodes CSASGTGHHQETQYF.

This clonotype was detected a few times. The CDR3: CSARDETLYYEQYF. In DNA, the CDR3 is TGCAGTGCTAGAGATGAGACCCTCTACTACGAGCAGTACTTC. This rearrangement joins TRBV20-1 to TRBJ2-7, with no clear D. Trimming pared 0 bases from V and 3 bases from J, leaving 12 bases between. Germline assignment: CDR1 DFQATT and CDR2 SNEGSKA (reference sequence). This CDR3 has 14 residues.

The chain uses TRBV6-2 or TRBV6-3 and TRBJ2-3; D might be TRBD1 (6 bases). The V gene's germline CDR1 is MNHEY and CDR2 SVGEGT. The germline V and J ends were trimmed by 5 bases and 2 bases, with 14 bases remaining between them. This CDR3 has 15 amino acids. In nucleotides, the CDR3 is TGTGCCAGCAGTGGGGGCGGGCCGCCCACAGATACGCAGTATTTT. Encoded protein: CASSGGGPPTDTQYF.